This entry lists 22 T cell receptor beta chains sequenced from one sample in a study of T cell responses to AZD1222 COVID-19 vaccine. Measured with immunoSEQ multiplex PCR; TCRdb has only the in-frame clones, and not every one. The repertoire holds 110,000 to 150,000 clones, with around nine tenths as singletons. The input for sequencing was peripheral blood, taken on day 0 of AZD1222 vaccination. The origin of the receptors is an adult in good health.

The chain combines TRBV12-3 or TRBV12-4 with TRBJ1-2; the match to TRBD1 covers 7 bases. This CDR3 region has 13 residues. Germline trimming cut 7 bases from V and 2 bases from J; bases unmatched to any gene: 4. The CDR3: CASTRQGNYGYTF. The CDR3 DNA reads as TGTGCCAGCACCAGACAGGGAAACTATGGCTACACCTTC.

The chain employs TRBV27 and TRBJ2-1; possible D gene TRBD2, 6 bases. CDR1 and CDR2 from the germline V gene are MNHEY and SMNVEV (reference sequence). V dropped 4 bases and J dropped 4 bases, with 20 bases sitting between them. This CDR3 has 17 residues. The CDR3 sequence is CASSSLANEYLYNEQFF. The CDR3 DNA follows: TGTGCCAGCAGTTCCCTAGCGAACGAGTACTTATACAATGAGCAGTTCTTC.

This chain uses TRBV24-1 with TRBJ2-2, with D perhaps given as TRBD1 or TRBD2 (5 bases each). The CDR3 extends over 15 amino acids. V gave up 7 bases and J gave up 5 bases, with 16 bases separating them. The germline V gene encodes CDR1 KGHDR and CDR2 SFDVKD. CDR3 DNA sequence: TGTGCCACCAGCGCCGGGACGACATTTACCGGGGAGCTGTTTTTT. Its protein is CATSAGTTFTGELFF.

The CDR3, as DNA: TGTGCCAGCAGCTTAGCAGTACCGTTCGGGGATCAGCCCCAGCATTTT. The encoded protein is CASSLAVPFGDQPQHF. The V and J genes are TRBV7-9 and TRBJ1-5; D unclear. V lost 0 bases to trimming and J lost 5 bases, with 14 bases between them. CDR1 is SEHNR and CDR2 is FQNEAQ in the germline V gene (reference sequence). The CDR3 runs to 16 residues.

The genes are TRBV27 and TRBJ2-2, with TRBD2 matching 12 bases. The V and J ends lost 5 bases and 4 bases, in that order; junction bases with no gene match: 5. This CDR3 comprises 16 residues. Germline loops: CDR1 MNHEY, CDR2 SMNVEV (reference sequence). As DNA, the CDR3 is TGTGCCAGCAGTAGTACTAGCGGGAGGCGCACCGGGGAGCTGTTTTTT. Translated, it gives CASSSTSGRRTGELFF.

This clone was recorded once. The CDR3 nucleotides read TGTGCCAGTAGTGCGCGGGATCCAGATACGCAGTATTTT. Protein sequence: CASSARDPDTQYF. This chain joins TRBV19 and TRBJ2-3; D may be TRBD2 (6 bases). V lost 5 bases to trimming and J lost 4 bases, with 10 bases between them. The CDR3 extends over 13 amino acids. Germline lookup yields CDR1 LNHDA and CDR2 SQIVND (reference sequence). The entire variable domain, with the rest obtained from reference TRBV19 and TRBJ2-3, is as follows: DGGITQSPKYLFRKEGQNVTLSCEQNLNHDAMYWYRQDPGQGLRLIYYSQIVNDFQKGDIAEGYSVSREKKESFPLTVTSAQKNPTAFYLCASSARDPDTQYFGPGTRLTVL.

V gene TRBV6-1 combines with J gene TRBJ2-3; TRBD2 aligns across 10 bases. Germline V gives CDR1 MNHNS, CDR2 SASEGT. V lost 2 bases and J lost 2; bases outside the gene matches: 1. This CDR3 is built from 15 residues. The CDR3 DNA sequence: TGTGCCAGCAGTGAAACTAGCGGGACCACAGATACGCAGTATTTT. Amino acid sequence: CASSETSGTTDTQYF.

The J gene is TRBJ2-5, the V gene TRBV4-2, with D possibly matching TRBD1 (6 bases). The CDR3 is made up of 15 amino acids. Looked up from germline, CDR1 is LGHNA and CDR2 is YNFKEQ. Trimming pared 2 bases from V and 1 base from J, leaving 11 bases between. The chain's CDR3 is CASSQKEDSQETQYF. CDR3 in DNA: TGTGCCAGCAGCCAAAAAGAGGACAGCCAAGAGACCCAGTACTTC.

V usage is TRBV4-3 and J usage is TRBJ2-3, with TRBD2 matching 7 bases. Germline V CDR1 and CDR2: LGHNA, YSLEER. J was trimmed by 14 bases and V by 0 bases; bases with no gene match: 8. The CDR3 covers 13 residues. In DNA, the CDR3 is TGCGCCAGCAGCCAAGAGGGACTACCTCCCCCGTATTTT. Its protein product is CASSQEGLPPPYF.

The J gene is TRBJ1-1, the V gene TRBV25-1; D call uncertain. Germline V CDR1 and CDR2: MGHDK, SYGVNS. V gave up 1 base and J gave up 0 bases, with 3 bases separating them. The CDR3 length is 13 residues. CDR3 nucleotide sequence: TGTGCCAGCAGTGAATCTCTGAACACTGAAGCTTTCTTT. It yields the protein CASSESLNTEAFF.

The V call is TRBV27, the J call TRBJ2-2; weak D call: TRBD2 (5 bases). V lost 3 bases and J 2 bases, leaving 16 bases between the germline ends. The CDR3 sequence is 17 residues long. Germline CDR1 reads MNHEY; CDR2 reads SMNVEV (reference sequence). Here the CDR3 reads CASSFYDRGSNTGELFF. The CDR3 DNA follows: TGTGCCAGCAGTTTTTACGATCGGGGTTCTAACACCGGGGAGCTGTTTTTT.

The gene calls are TRBV5-1 and TRBJ2-1; D unresolved. CDR1 SGHRS and CDR2 YFSETQ come from the germline V gene. V was pared by 4 bases and J by 0 bases, with 14 bases between. The CDR3 runs to 16 residues. The CDR3: CASSPYSATSYNEQFF. CDR3 DNA: TGCGCCAGCAGCCCATACAGCGCTACCTCCTACAATGAGCAGTTCTTC.

This rearrangement joins TRBV9 to TRBJ1-1; D gene ambiguous. V gave up 2 bases and J gave up 1 base, with 6 bases separating them. The length of the CDR3 is 13 residues. From germline, CDR1 is SGDLS and CDR2 YYNGEE. In DNA, the CDR3 is TGTGCCAGCAGCGTGTTGGGGAACACTGAAGCTTTCTTT. Amino acid sequence: CASSVLGNTEAFF.

The rearrangement uses TRBV9 and TRBJ1-3; tentatively, D is TRBD1 (5 bases). The CDR3 consists of 14 residues. Germline CDR1 SGDLS, CDR2 YYNGEE. V was cut by 0 bases and J by 3 bases, with 7 bases left in between. DNA of the CDR3: TGTGCCAGCAGCGTAGGGGGCCTTGGAAACACCATATATTTT. As protein: CASSVGGLGNTIYF.

V and J are TRBV19 and TRBJ2-2; possible D gene TRBD2, 6 bases. Per the germline V gene, CDR1 is LNHDA and CDR2 is SQIVND (reference sequence). Trimming took off 4 bases at V and 0 bases at J, with 12 bases between the two ends. The CDR3 runs to 16 residues. CDR3 sequence reads: CASSNGRPSNTGELFF. CDR3 nucleotides: TGTGCCAGTAGTAACGGGAGACCTTCGAACACCGGGGAGCTGTTTTTT.

The chain combines TRBV6-4 with TRBJ2-7; 12 nucleotides line up with TRBD2. The CDR3 sequence is 15 residues long. Germline loops: CDR1 MRHNA, CDR2 SNTAGT. J lost 3 bases, V lost 8 bases, and 8 bases had no gene match. The CDR3 DNA follows: TGTGCCAGCCGCAGGACTAGCGGGGAAATCTACGAGCAGTACTTC. This translates into CASRRTSGEIYEQYF.

The rearrangement links TRBV7-9 to TRBJ2-4; TRBD2 agrees at 9 bases. Germline V CDR1 and CDR2: SEHNR, FQNEAQ (reference sequence). CDR3 length: 14 amino acids. V lost 7 bases to trimming and J lost 0 bases; unmatched junction nucleotides: 1. The DNA for the CDR3 is TGTGCCAGCACTAGCGGGATAGCCAAAAACATTCAGTACTTC. Translation gives CASTSGIAKNIQYF.

The V call is TRBV4-3, the J call TRBJ1-5; D might be TRBD1 (6 bases). The CDR3 loop spans 15 amino acids. Trimming pared 1 base from V and 6 bases from J, leaving 13 bases between. The germline V gene encodes CDR1 LGHNA and CDR2 YSLEER. The CDR3 region is CASSQVYRESQPQHF. The CDR3 DNA reads TGCGCCAGCAGCCAAGTATACAGGGAGAGTCAGCCCCAGCATTTT.

This clone was counted between two and nine times. V usage is TRBV28 and J usage is TRBJ1-5, with D unresolved. This CDR3 has 14 amino acids. Looked up from germline, CDR1 is MDHEN and CDR2 is SYDVKM. V shed 2 bases and J shed 2 bases, with 7 bases lying between them. The CDR3 DNA reads as TGTGCCAGCAGTTTAGGGCCGGGCAATCAGCCCCAGCATTTT. It codes for CASSLGPGNQPQHF. Full variable domain (rest looked up from reference TRBV28 and TRBJ1-5): DVKVTQSSRYLVKRTGEKVFLECVQDMDHENMFWYRQDPGLGLRLIYFSYDVKMKEKGDIPEGYSVSREKKERFSLILESASTNQTSMYLCASSLGPGNQPQHFGDGTRLSIL.

This clone showed up just once. The rearrangement links TRBV7-3 to TRBJ2-1; 10 bases are shared with TRBD2. Germline V lookup: CDR1 SGHTA, CDR2 FQGTGA. This CDR3 comprises 15 residues. Germline trimming cut 5 bases from V and 5 bases from J; bases unmatched to any gene: 6. The CDR3 DNA is TGTGCCAGCAGCCCGGGACTAGCGAAAAACAATGAGCAGTTCTTC. Its protein product is CASSPGLAKNNEQFF.

This chain connects TRBV18 to TRBJ2-5, with D possibly being TRBD2 (5 bases). Trimming removed 2 bases from V and 5 bases from J, with 18 bases in between. Per germline, CDR1 KGHSH and CDR2 LQKENI. The CDR3 loop spans 16 amino acids. The CDR3 DNA reads TGTGCCAGCTCACCAGCTGCGGGTTTAAGTGGGGAGACCCAGTACTTC. This encodes CASSPAAGLSGETQYF.

The V and J genes are TRBV29-1 and TRBJ1-1, with TRBD1 matching over 7 bases. Trimming cost V 7 bases and J 4 bases; bases outside gene matches: 9. Germline loops: CDR1 SQVTM, CDR2 ANQGSEA. CDR3 length: 13 residues. DNA for the CDR3: TGCAGCGCCGAGGGGGCCCGCGGCACTGAAGCTTTCTTT. Translating it yields CSAEGARGTEAFF.